This T cell receptor (beta chain) was sequenced for a study of T-cell reconstitution after alpha-beta-depleted transplantation in children. Between the trimmed V and J ends, which lost 1 base and 8 bases, there was a span of 6 bases. The CDR3 has 12 residues. The germline V gene encodes CDR1 LNHDA and CDR2 SQIVND (reference sequence). Study-wide results and caveats: Once a year had passed after transplant, T-cell counts and diversity came mostly from newly produced T cells. Several hundred rapidly expanded clones from non-depleted graft cells reportedly supplied alpha-beta T cells about two months post-transplant.

As it was prepared, the TCRbeta library received unique molecular identifiers. TCRdb used MiXCR to reprocess the PCR reads, holding one entry per CDR3 protein. Of around 960,000 distinct CDR3 sequences in the sample, around 30% were seen once. To note about this clonotype: What it recognizes is unknown.

The sample in question was PBMCs, mostly from graft donor cells, obtained 360 days after TCRalphabeta/CD19-depleted stem cell transplant. The receptor was isolated from a boy under two years old who had a stem cell transplant for SCID, so the T cells may come from the graft donor. V is TRBV19 and J is TRBJ2-1; D may be TRBD2 (5 bases). The CDR3 nucleotides are TGTGCCAGTAGTATAGGGAGGTATGAGCAGTTCTTC. Translated, it gives CASSIGRYEQFF.